One and the same sample provided the 3 T cell receptor beta chains below, sequenced in a study of cytomegalovirus exposure and HLA in healthy donors. PCR primers comprised 60 Vbeta and 13 Jbeta primers. Sequenced by immunoSEQ multiplex PCR; TCRdb stores in-frame clones only, minus some. This sample has 100,000 or so clones, with around 80% found just once. Sequenced material: PBMCs. The receptors were sampled from a female donor in good health and CMV-seropositive.

The chain joins TRBV5-1 to TRBJ1-1; TRBD1 aligns across 8 bases. The CDR3 contains 15 residues. The V segment lost 0 bases and the J segment 5 bases; nucleotides outside the gene matches: 6. Germline lookup yields CDR1 SGHRS and CDR2 YFSETQ. CDR3 protein: CASSLAAGGRTEAFF. In DNA form, the CDR3 reads TGCGCCAGCAGCTTGGCGGCAGGGGGCCGGACTGAAGCTTTCTTT.

Note on this clone: One end of the junction fails to match germline, which may point to a read error. The chain couples TRBV7-9 to TRBJ1-5; TRBD1 might be the D (5 bases). The CDR3 contains 12 residues. The V gene's germline CDR1 is SEHNR and CDR2 FQNEAQ (reference sequence). The CDR3 is CSSSGQGQPQHF. Here the CDR3 DNA reads TGTTCCAGCAGCGGGCAGGGTCAGCCCCAGCATTTT.

This clone has more than one count but fewer than ten. Written as DNA, the CDR3 is TGTGCCAGTAGTGTGACAGGGGGGGATCAGCCCCAGCATTTT. This gives the protein CASSVTGGDQPQHF. The chain has TRBV19 and TRBJ1-5; TRBD1 matches at 9 bases. This CDR3 is built from 14 residues. Germline assignment: CDR1 LNHDA and CDR2 SQIVND (reference sequence). V was clipped by 5 bases and J by 5 bases; unmatched bases: 4.